Given below is one T cell receptor beta chain in context. Its specificity is unknown. In the PCR, 60 Vbeta and 13 Jbeta primers were used. Measured with immunoSEQ multiplex PCR; TCRdb has only the in-frame clones, and not every one. Here the sample spans about 180,000 clones, roughly 75% being singletons. The data stem from a study of cytomegalovirus exposure and HLA in healthy donors. Study results and limitations: In vitro checks showed that a few CMV-associated chains really do target CMV antigens. Of the V segments, some could not be distinguished, including TRBV6-2 and TRBV6-3, and were excluded. Earlier analysis looked at TCR beta V segments, and most were productive about 90% or about 30% of the time.

Trimming removed 6 bases at V and 3 bases at J, with 11 bases between. The CDR3 is made up of 13 amino acids. CDR1 is MNHEY and CDR2 is SVGAGI in the germline V gene. This clonotype originated in a man aged 35 to 55 in good health and CMV-seronegative. The rearrangement uses TRBV6-5 and TRBJ1-2; weak D call: TRBD1 (5 bases). Sequenced material: PBMCs. The CDR3 DNA reads TGTGCCAGCAGACCGACAGCCTACTATGGCTACACCTTC. Translated: CASRPTAYYGYTF.